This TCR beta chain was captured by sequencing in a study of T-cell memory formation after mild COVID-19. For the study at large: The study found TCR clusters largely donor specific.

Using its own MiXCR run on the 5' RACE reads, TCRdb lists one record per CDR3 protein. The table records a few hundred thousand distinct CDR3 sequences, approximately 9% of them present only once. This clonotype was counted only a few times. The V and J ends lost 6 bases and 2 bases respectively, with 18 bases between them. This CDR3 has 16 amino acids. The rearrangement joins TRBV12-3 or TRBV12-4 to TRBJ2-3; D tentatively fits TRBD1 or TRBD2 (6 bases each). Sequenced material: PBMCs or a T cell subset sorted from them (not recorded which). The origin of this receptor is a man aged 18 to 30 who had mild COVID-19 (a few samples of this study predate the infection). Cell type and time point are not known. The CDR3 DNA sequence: TGTGCCAGCAGCCCGTATGAGGGGGGCCCCACAGATACGCAGTATTTT. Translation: CASSPYEGGPTDTQYF.